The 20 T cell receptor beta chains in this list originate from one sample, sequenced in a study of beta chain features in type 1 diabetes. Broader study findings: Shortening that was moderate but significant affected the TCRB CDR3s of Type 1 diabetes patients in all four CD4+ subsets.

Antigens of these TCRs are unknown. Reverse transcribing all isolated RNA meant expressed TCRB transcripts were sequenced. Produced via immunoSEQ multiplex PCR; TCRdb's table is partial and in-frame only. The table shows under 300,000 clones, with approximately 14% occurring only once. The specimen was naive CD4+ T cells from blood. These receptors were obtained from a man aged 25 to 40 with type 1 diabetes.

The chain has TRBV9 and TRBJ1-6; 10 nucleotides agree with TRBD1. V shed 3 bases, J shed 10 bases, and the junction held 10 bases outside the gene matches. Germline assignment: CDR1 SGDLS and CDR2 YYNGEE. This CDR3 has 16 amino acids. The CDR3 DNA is TGTGCCAGCAGCGGAGGGGGGGACAGGGGCGGCTCACCCCTCCACTTT. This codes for CASSGGGDRGGSPLHF.

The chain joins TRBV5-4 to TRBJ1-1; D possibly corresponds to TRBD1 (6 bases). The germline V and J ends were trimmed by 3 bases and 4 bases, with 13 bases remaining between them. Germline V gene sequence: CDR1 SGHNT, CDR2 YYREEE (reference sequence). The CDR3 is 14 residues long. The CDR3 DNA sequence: TGTGCCAGCAGCTCCGGACAGAGGAGCACTGAAGCTTTCTTT. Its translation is CASSSGQRSTEAFF.

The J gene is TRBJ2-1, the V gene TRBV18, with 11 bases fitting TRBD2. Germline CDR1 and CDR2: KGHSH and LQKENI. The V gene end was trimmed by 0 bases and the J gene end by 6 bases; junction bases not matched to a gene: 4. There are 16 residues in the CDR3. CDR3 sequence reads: CASSPPGLAGGNEQFF. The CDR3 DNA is TGTGCCAGCTCACCACCAGGACTAGCGGGCGGCAATGAGCAGTTCTTC.

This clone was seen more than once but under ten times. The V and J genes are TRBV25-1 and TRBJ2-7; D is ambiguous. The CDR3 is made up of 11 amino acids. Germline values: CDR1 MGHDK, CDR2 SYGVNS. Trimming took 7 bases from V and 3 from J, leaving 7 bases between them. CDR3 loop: CASTYNYEQYF. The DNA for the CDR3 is TGTGCCAGCACTTATAACTACGAGCAGTACTTC.

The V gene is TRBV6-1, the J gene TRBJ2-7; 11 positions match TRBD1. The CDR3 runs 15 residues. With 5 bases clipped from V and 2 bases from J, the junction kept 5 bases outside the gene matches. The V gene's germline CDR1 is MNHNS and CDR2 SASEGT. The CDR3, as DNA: TGTGCCAGCAGTCCAGGGACAGGGGGGGCCTACGAGCAGTACTTC. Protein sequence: CASSPGTGGAYEQYF.

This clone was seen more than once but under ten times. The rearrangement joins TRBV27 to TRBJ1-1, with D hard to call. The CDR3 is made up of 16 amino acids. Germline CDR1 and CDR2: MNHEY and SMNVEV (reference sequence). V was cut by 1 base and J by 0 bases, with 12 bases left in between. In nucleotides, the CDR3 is TGTGCCAGCAGTTTATTGGGCATCCAGATGAACACTGAAGCTTTCTTT. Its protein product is CASSLLGIQMNTEAFF.

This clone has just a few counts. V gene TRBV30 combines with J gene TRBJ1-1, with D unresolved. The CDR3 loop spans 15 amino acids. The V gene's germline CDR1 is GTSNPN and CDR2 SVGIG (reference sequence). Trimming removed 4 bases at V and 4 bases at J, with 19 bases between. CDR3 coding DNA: TGTGCCTGGAAGTGGTCAAGCTTGATCGGCACTGAAGCTTTCTTT. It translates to CAWKWSSLIGTEAFF.

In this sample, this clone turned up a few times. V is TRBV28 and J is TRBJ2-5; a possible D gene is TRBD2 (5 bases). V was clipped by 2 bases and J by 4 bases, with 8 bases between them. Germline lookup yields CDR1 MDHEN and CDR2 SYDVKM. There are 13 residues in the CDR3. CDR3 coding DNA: TGTGCCAGCAGTTTAGAGGGCCGAGAGACCCAGTACTTC. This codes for CASSLEGRETQYF.

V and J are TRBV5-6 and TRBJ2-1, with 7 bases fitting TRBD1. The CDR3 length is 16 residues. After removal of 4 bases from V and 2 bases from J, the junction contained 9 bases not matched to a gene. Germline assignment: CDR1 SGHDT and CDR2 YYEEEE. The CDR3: CASSPDTGATYNEQFF. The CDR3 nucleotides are TGTGCCAGCAGCCCAGATACAGGGGCCACCTACAATGAGCAGTTCTTC.

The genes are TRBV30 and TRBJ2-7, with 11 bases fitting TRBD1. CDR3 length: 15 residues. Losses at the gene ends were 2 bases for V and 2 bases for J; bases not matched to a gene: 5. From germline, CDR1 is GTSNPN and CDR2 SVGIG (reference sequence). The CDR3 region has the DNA TGTGCCTGGAGTCTCCCGGGACAGGGGGCCTACGAGCAGTACTTC. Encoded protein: CAWSLPGQGAYEQYF.

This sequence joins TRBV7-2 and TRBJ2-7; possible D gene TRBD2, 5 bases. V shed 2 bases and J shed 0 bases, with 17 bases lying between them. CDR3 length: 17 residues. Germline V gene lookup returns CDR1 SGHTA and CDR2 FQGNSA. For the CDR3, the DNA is TGTGCCAGCAGCTTACGAGGTTGGACTGCGAGCTCCTACGAGCAGTACTTC. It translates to CASSLRGWTASSYEQYF.

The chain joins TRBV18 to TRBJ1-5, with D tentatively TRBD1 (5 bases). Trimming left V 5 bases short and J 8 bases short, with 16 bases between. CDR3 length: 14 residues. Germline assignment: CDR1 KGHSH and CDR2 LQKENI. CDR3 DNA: TGTGCCAGCTCAATTCTCGGGGGAGAGGAGCCCCAGCATTTT. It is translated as CASSILGGEEPQHF. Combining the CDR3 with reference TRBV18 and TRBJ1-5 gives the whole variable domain NAGVMQNPRHLVRRRGQEARLRCSPMKGHSHVYWYRQLPEEGLKFMVYLQKENIIDESGMPKERFSAEFPKEGPSILRIQQVVRGDSAAYFCASSILGGEEPQHFGDGTRLSIL.

The CDR3 region is CASSLSAGTGPYEQYF. In nucleotides, the CDR3 is TGTGCCAGCAGTTTATCGGCCGGGACTGGACCCTACGAGCAGTACTTC. V usage is TRBV27 and J usage is TRBJ2-7, with D possibly being TRBD2 (6 bases). The CDR3 runs to 16 residues. With 0 bases removed from V and 2 bases from J, the gap between germline ends came to 14 bases. Germline lookup yields CDR1 MNHEY and CDR2 SMNVEV (reference sequence).

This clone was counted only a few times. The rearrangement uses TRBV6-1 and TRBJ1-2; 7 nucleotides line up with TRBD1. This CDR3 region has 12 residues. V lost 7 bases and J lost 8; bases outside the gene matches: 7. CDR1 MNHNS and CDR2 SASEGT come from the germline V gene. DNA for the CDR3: TGTGCCAGCACGACAGGGAATTCGGGCTACACCTTC. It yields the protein CASTTGNSGYTF.

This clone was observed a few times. CDR3 coding DNA: TGTGCCAGCAGCCCCCGACAGGGAACAGATACGCAGTATTTT. The encoded protein is CASSPRQGTDTQYF. This chain uses TRBV9 with TRBJ2-3, with 7 bases identical to TRBD1. Trimming cost V 4 bases and J 3 bases; bases outside gene matches: 5. The CDR3 spans 14 residues. The germline gives CDR1 SGDLS, CDR2 YYNGEE.

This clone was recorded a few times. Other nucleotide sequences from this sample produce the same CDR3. CDR3 sequence (DNA): TGTGCCAGCAGCTTGGCAGGGTCTGGGGCCAACGTCCTGACTTTC. Translation gives CASSLAGSGANVLTF. The rearrangement joins TRBV5-4 to TRBJ2-6; perhaps TRBD1 as D (5 bases). The CDR3 is 15 residues long. Germline CDR1 is SGHNT and CDR2 is YYREEE (reference sequence). V lost 0 bases to trimming and J lost 1 base, with 5 bases between them.

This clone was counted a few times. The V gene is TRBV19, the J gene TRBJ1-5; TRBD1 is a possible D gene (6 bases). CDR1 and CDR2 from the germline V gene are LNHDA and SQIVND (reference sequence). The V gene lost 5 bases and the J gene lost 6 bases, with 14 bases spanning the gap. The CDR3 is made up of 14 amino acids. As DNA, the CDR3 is TGTGCCAGTAGTCCGCGGCAGGGGCTTCAGCCCCAGCATTTT. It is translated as CASSPRQGLQPQHF.

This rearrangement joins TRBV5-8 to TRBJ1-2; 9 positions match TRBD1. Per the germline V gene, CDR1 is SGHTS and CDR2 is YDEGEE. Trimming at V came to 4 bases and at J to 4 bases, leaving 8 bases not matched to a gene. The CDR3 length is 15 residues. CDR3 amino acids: CASSGGTGPSYGYTF. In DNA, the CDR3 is TGTGCCAGCAGCGGAGGGACAGGGCCCTCCTATGGCTACACCTTC.

This CDR3 is CASSPHGEGNYGYTF. DNA for the CDR3: TGTGCCAGCAGTCCCCATGGGGAGGGGAACTATGGCTACACCTTC. V gene TRBV25-1 combines with J gene TRBJ1-2, with TRBD1 as a possible D gene (5 bases). V lost 5 bases and J lost 2, with 15 bases in between. Germline assignment: CDR1 MGHDK and CDR2 SYGVNS. This CDR3 region has 15 residues.

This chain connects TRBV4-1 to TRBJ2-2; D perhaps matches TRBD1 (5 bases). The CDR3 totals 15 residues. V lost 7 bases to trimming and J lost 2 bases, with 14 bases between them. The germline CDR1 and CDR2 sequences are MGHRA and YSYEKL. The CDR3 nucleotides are TGCGCCAGCACCCACCAGGGCGGTAACACCGGGGAGCTGTTTTTT. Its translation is CASTHQGGNTGELFF.